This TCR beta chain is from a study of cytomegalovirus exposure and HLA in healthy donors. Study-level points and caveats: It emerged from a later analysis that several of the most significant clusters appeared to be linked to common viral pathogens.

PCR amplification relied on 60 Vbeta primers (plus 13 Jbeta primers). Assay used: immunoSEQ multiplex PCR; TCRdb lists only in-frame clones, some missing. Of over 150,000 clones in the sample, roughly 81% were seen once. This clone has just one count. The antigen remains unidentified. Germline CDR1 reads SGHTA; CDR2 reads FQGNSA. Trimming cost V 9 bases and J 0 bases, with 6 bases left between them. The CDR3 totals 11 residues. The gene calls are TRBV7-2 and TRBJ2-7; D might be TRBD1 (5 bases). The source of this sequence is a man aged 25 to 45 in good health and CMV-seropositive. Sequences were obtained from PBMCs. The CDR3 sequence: CASRGSYEQYF. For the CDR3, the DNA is TGTGCCAGTAGGGGCTCCTACGAGCAGTACTTC.